This paragraph reports one T cell receptor beta chain. This clonotype has a count of ten or more. Its antigen is currently not known. The input lacks base qualities; no much larger clone sits a single base away. The data are from a study of CDR3 diversity in severe acne (dated by TCRdb to between 2019 and 2020). Libraries were constructed by PCR. This sample was sequenced with an Illumina HiSeq 2000. The raw public data were reprocessed by TCRdb itself: fastp quality trimming at Q25, MiXCR clonotype calling, in-frame beta chains only. Each entry is one CDR3 protein sequence, shown with its most common DNA and genes. This sample comprises about 97,000 distinct CDR3 sequences, under 60% of them detected only once. The ten most abundant clones make up 9.5% to 15% of the sample. Inclusive of the bounding cysteine and phenylalanine, the CDR3 is 18 residues long. Just CDR3 DNA is preserved here, 54 bases in frame from base 1. The germline V end is reduced by 6 bases and the J end by 8 bases; junction bases left unmatched: 23. CDR1 and CDR2 are read off the germline V gene (reference sequence) as GTSNPN and SVGIG.

What was sequenced was blood. The TCR was taken from a male donor with acne. The chain uses TRBV30 and TRBJ2-1; 9 junctional bases match TRBD2. The CDR3 is CACTGTKEGAGGDDEQFF. The sequenced DNA: TGTGCCTGTACCGGGACTAAAGAAGGGGCGGGAGGGGACGATGAGCAGTTCTTC.